Listed below are T cell receptor beta chains from one sample, sequenced in a study of blood T cell repertoires in COVID-19. TCRdb keeps only in-frame clones here, not all; method: immunoSEQ multiplex PCR. The sample contains around 380,000 clones, 87% of which appear only once. Sequencing was performed on PBMCs or T cells enriched from blood (not recorded which). The receptors come from a man aged 25 to 40 who had recovered from COVID-19. The CDR3 runs from the conserved cysteine through the conserved F or W. Fields, in order: clone size, J gene, V gene, D gene, CDR3 length, CDR3 protein, CDR3 DNA. The D gene is left open where the match is weak. Clone size is not always given. Where it is, it says once, few, many or a class for expanded clones.

clone_size: -
j_call: TRBJ2-3
v_call: TRBV27
d_call: -
cdr3_length: 13
cdr3_aa: CASRAGRTDTQYF
cdr3_nt: TGTGCCAGCAGGGCGGGCCGCACAGATACGCAGTATTTT

clone_size: -
j_call: TRBJ2-2
v_call: TRBV6-6
d_call: TRBD1
cdr3_length: 14
cdr3_aa: CASSETGGPGELFF
cdr3_nt: TGTGCCAGCAGCGAAACAGGGGGTCCCGGGGAGCTGTTTTTT

clone_size: -
j_call: TRBJ2-5
v_call: TRBV7-9
d_call: -
cdr3_length: 12
cdr3_aa: CASSGNGETQYF
cdr3_nt: TGTGCCAGCAGCGGAAACGGGGAGACCCAGTACTTC

clone_size: -
j_call: TRBJ2-7
v_call: TRBV12-3/TRBV12-4
d_call: -
cdr3_length: 11
cdr3_aa: CASSPDYEQYF
cdr3_nt: TGTGCCAGCAGCCCAGACTACGAGCAGTACTTC

clone_size: -
j_call: TRBJ2-2
v_call: TRBV6-1
d_call: -
cdr3_length: 15
cdr3_aa: CASSEVENVSGELFF
cdr3_nt: TGTGCCAGCAGTGAAGTGGAGAACGTGAGCGGGGAGCTGTTTTTT

clone_size: -
j_call: TRBJ1-4
v_call: TRBV19
d_call: -
cdr3_length: 15
cdr3_aa: CASSIAVGRNEKLFF
cdr3_nt: TGTGCCAGTAGTATAGCGGTGGGGCGGAATGAAAAACTGTTTTTT

clone_size: -
j_call: TRBJ1-1
v_call: TRBV10-2
d_call: -
cdr3_length: 13
cdr3_aa: CASLQGMNTEAFF
cdr3_nt: TGCGCCAGCCTTCAGGGAATGAACACTGAAGCTTTCTTT

clone_size: -
j_call: TRBJ2-7
v_call: TRBV4-3
d_call: TRBD1
cdr3_length: 13
cdr3_aa: CASSRTGVEEQYF
cdr3_nt: TGCGCCAGCAGCCGCACAGGGGTCGAGGAGCAGTACTTC

clone_size: once
j_call: TRBJ1-2
v_call: TRBV4-1
d_call: -
cdr3_length: 17
cdr3_aa: CASSQATGGGVPYGYTF
cdr3_nt: TGCGCCAGCAGCCAAGCCACGGGGGGCGGGGTACCCTATGGCTACACCTTC

clone_size: -
j_call: TRBJ2-2
v_call: TRBV9
d_call: -
cdr3_length: 16
cdr3_aa: CASSYELKLGTGELFF
cdr3_nt: TGTGCCAGCAGCTACGAACTTAAACTAGGGACCGGGGAGCTGTTTTTT

clone_size: -
j_call: TRBJ1-1
v_call: TRBV7-9
d_call: -
cdr3_length: 14
cdr3_aa: CASSLDRTDNEAFF
cdr3_nt: TGTGCCAGCAGCTTAGATAGGACGGACAATGAAGCTTTCTTT

clone_size: few
j_call: TRBJ1-1
v_call: TRBV5-1
d_call: -
cdr3_length: 13
cdr3_aa: CASRRGENTEAFF
cdr3_nt: TGCGCCAGCAGGCGGGGGGAGAACACTGAAGCTTTCTTT

clone_size: -
j_call: TRBJ2-2
v_call: TRBV5-6
d_call: TRBD1
cdr3_length: 17
cdr3_aa: CASSRPRGTGNTGELFF
cdr3_nt: TGTGCCAGCAGCCGCCCCCGCGGGACAGGGAACACCGGGGAGCTGTTTTTT

clone_size: -
j_call: TRBJ2-2
v_call: TRBV19
d_call: -
cdr3_length: 15
cdr3_aa: CASNGLGALSGELFF
cdr3_nt: TGTGCCAGTAATGGGCTGGGGGCTTTGTCGGGGGAGCTGTTTTTT

clone_size: -
j_call: TRBJ1-5
v_call: TRBV18
d_call: -
cdr3_length: 14
cdr3_aa: CASSPGTYNQPQHF
cdr3_nt: TGTGCCAGCTCACCCGGGACATACAATCAGCCCCAGCATTTT

clone_size: -
j_call: TRBJ2-7
v_call: TRBV7-2
d_call: TRBD2
cdr3_length: 15
cdr3_aa: CASSLASGGYYEQYF
cdr3_nt: TGTGCCAGCAGCTTAGCTAGCGGGGGTTACTACGAGCAGTACTTC

clone_size: -
j_call: TRBJ1-1
v_call: TRBV10-1
d_call: -
cdr3_length: 15
cdr3_aa: CASSESSGKNTEAFF
cdr3_nt: TGCGCCAGCAGTGAGTCGAGTGGTAAGAACACTGAAGCTTTCTTT

clone_size: -
j_call: TRBJ2-3
v_call: TRBV4-2
d_call: TRBD2
cdr3_length: 17
cdr3_aa: CASSQVPGLGVTDTQYF
cdr3_nt: TGTGCCAGCAGCCAAGTACCGGGACTAGGGGTCACAGATACGCAGTATTTT

clone_size: -
j_call: TRBJ2-7
v_call: TRBV27
d_call: -
cdr3_length: 17
cdr3_aa: CASSARGHQRSSYEQYF
cdr3_nt: TGTGCCAGCAGCGCTCGGGGACACCAGAGGAGCTCCTACGAGCAGTACTTC

clone_size: -
j_call: TRBJ2-7
v_call: TRBV13
d_call: TRBD1
cdr3_length: 14
cdr3_aa: CASSSRDRAYEQYF
cdr3_nt: TGTGCCAGCAGCTCCAGGGACAGGGCGTACGAGCAGTACTTC

clone_size: -
j_call: TRBJ1-1
v_call: TRBV19
d_call: -
cdr3_length: 14
cdr3_aa: CASTMGGLTTEAFF
cdr3_nt: TGTGCCAGTACCATGGGGGGGTTGACCACTGAAGCTTTCTTT

clone_size: -
j_call: TRBJ2-2
v_call: TRBV9
d_call: -
cdr3_length: 14
cdr3_aa: CASSVGQQPGELFF
cdr3_nt: TGTGCCAGCAGCGTTGGACAGCAACCCGGGGAGCTGTTTTTT

clone_size: -
j_call: TRBJ1-3
v_call: TRBV7-9
d_call: -
cdr3_length: 13
cdr3_aa: CASIPSSGNTIYF
cdr3_nt: TGTGCCAGCATCCCTTCCTCTGGAAACACCATATATTTT

clone_size: -
j_call: TRBJ2-3
v_call: TRBV29-1
d_call: -
cdr3_length: 11
cdr3_aa: CSVASTDTQYF
cdr3_nt: TGCAGCGTTGCTAGCACAGATACGCAGTATTTT

clone_size: -
j_call: TRBJ1-1
v_call: TRBV4-3
d_call: TRBD1
cdr3_length: 16
cdr3_aa: CASSLSGGGYGTEAFF
cdr3_nt: TGCGCCAGCAGCCTCTCTGGAGGGGGCTACGGAACTGAAGCTTTCTTT

clone_size: -
j_call: TRBJ2-1
v_call: TRBV10-1
d_call: TRBD2
cdr3_length: 19
cdr3_aa: CASSESRLAGGNGYNEQFF
cdr3_nt: TGCGCCAGCAGTGAGTCGAGGCTAGCGGGGGGCAATGGTTACAATGAGCAGTTCTTC

clone_size: once
j_call: TRBJ2-5
v_call: TRBV15
d_call: -
cdr3_length: 16
cdr3_aa: CATSRDGLALQETQYF
cdr3_nt: TGTGCCACCAGCAGGGACGGGCTAGCCTTACAAGAGACCCAGTACTTC

clone_size: few
j_call: TRBJ2-3
v_call: TRBV12-5
d_call: TRBD1
cdr3_length: 16
cdr3_aa: CASGSRRDRVADTQYF
cdr3_nt: TGTGCTAGTGGTTCCCGGCGGGACAGGGTGGCAGATACGCAGTATTTT

clone_size: -
j_call: TRBJ2-7
v_call: TRBV6-5
d_call: TRBD1
cdr3_length: 14
cdr3_aa: CASKGQGIRYEQYF
cdr3_nt: TGTGCCAGCAAAGGACAGGGGATACGCTACGAGCAGTACTTC

clone_size: -
j_call: TRBJ1-3
v_call: TRBV6-6
d_call: -
cdr3_length: 9
cdr3_aa: CASSWEVYF
cdr3_nt: TGTGCCAGCAGTTGGGAGGTATATTTT

clone_size: -
j_call: TRBJ2-1
v_call: TRBV27
d_call: TRBD2
cdr3_length: 16
cdr3_aa: CASRRLTSGGANEQFF
cdr3_nt: TGTGCCAGCAGACGACTTACTAGCGGGGGGGCCAATGAGCAGTTCTTC

clone_size: -
j_call: TRBJ1-3
v_call: TRBV6-5
d_call: -
cdr3_length: 13
cdr3_aa: CASRGTPGNTIYF
cdr3_nt: TGTGCCAGCAGGGGGACACCTGGAAACACCATATATTTT

clone_size: -
j_call: TRBJ1-3
v_call: TRBV18
d_call: -
cdr3_length: 16
cdr3_aa: CASSRAGPSSGNTIYF
cdr3_nt: TGTGCCAGCTCACGGGCGGGACCGAGCTCTGGAAACACCATATATTTT

clone_size: -
j_call: TRBJ1-2
v_call: TRBV5-1
d_call: TRBD1
cdr3_length: 13
cdr3_aa: CASRSGTVYGYTF
cdr3_nt: TGCGCCAGCAGGTCCGGGACAGTGTATGGCTACACCTTC

clone_size: -
j_call: TRBJ1-3
v_call: TRBV4-1
d_call: TRBD1
cdr3_length: 16
cdr3_aa: CASSQLGDRSGNTIYF
cdr3_nt: TGCGCCAGCAGCCAGTTAGGGGACAGATCTGGAAACACCATATATTTT

clone_size: -
j_call: TRBJ2-7
v_call: TRBV9
d_call: TRBD1
cdr3_length: 16
cdr3_aa: CASSVAPGQRSYEQYF
cdr3_nt: TGTGCCAGCAGCGTAGCTCCGGGACAGAGGTCCTACGAGCAGTACTTC

clone_size: -
j_call: TRBJ2-3
v_call: TRBV24-1
d_call: TRBD1
cdr3_length: 15
cdr3_aa: CATRDRSTSTDTQYF
cdr3_nt: TGTGCCACCAGGGACAGGTCCACTAGCACAGATACGCAGTATTTT

clone_size: -
j_call: TRBJ1-2
v_call: TRBV9
d_call: TRBD1
cdr3_length: 16
cdr3_aa: CASSVGQGPTNYGYTF
cdr3_nt: TGTGCCAGCAGCGTGGGACAGGGCCCCACGAACTATGGCTACACCTTC

clone_size: -
j_call: TRBJ1-2
v_call: TRBV5-6
d_call: -
cdr3_length: 15
cdr3_aa: CASSLSRSNNYGYTF
cdr3_nt: TGTGCCAGCAGCTTGAGCAGGTCCAATAACTATGGCTACACCTTC

clone_size: -
j_call: TRBJ1-3
v_call: TRBV5-8
d_call: TRBD1
cdr3_length: 16
cdr3_aa: CASSSDRGQTGNTIYF
cdr3_nt: TGTGCCAGCAGCTCGGACAGGGGCCAGACTGGAAACACCATATATTTT

clone_size: -
j_call: TRBJ2-3
v_call: TRBV4-1
d_call: -
cdr3_length: 15
cdr3_aa: CASSQFRSPTDTQYF
cdr3_nt: TGCGCCAGCAGCCAATTCCGAAGCCCCACAGATACGCAGTATTTT

clone_size: once
j_call: TRBJ1-3
v_call: TRBV7-6
d_call: TRBD1
cdr3_length: 16
cdr3_aa: CASSLDLMTGSGTIYF
cdr3_nt: TGTGCCAGCAGCTTAGACCTCATGACAGGGAGTGGGACCATATATTTT

clone_size: -
j_call: TRBJ1-5
v_call: TRBV5-5
d_call: TRBD1
cdr3_length: 16
cdr3_aa: CASSNIRDSYNQPQHF
cdr3_nt: TGTGCCAGCAGCAATATCCGGGACAGTTACAATCAGCCCCAGCATTTT

clone_size: -
j_call: TRBJ2-3
v_call: TRBV9
d_call: TRBD1
cdr3_length: 16
cdr3_aa: CASSPTDRGLLDTQYF
cdr3_nt: TGTGCCAGCAGCCCTACGGACAGGGGGCTCTTGGATACGCAGTATTTT

clone_size: -
j_call: TRBJ2-2
v_call: TRBV7-9
d_call: TRBD1
cdr3_length: 16
cdr3_aa: CASSSTGARGTGELFF
cdr3_nt: TGTGCCAGCAGCTCCACAGGGGCGAGGGGCACCGGGGAGCTGTTTTTT

clone_size: -
j_call: TRBJ1-1
v_call: TRBV5-6
d_call: -
cdr3_length: 13
cdr3_aa: CASSLPGYTEAFF
cdr3_nt: TGTGCCAGCAGCTTGCCGGGTTACACTGAAGCTTTCTTT

clone_size: -
j_call: TRBJ1-2
v_call: TRBV6-6
d_call: TRBD1
cdr3_length: 15
cdr3_aa: CASTIDRVRDYGYTF
cdr3_nt: TGTGCCAGCACCATCGACAGGGTTCGAGACTATGGCTACACCTTC

clone_size: -
j_call: TRBJ2-3
v_call: TRBV11-1
d_call: TRBD2
cdr3_length: 16
cdr3_aa: CASSLDSGGSIDTQYF
cdr3_nt: TGTGCCAGCAGCTTAGACAGCGGGGGGAGTATAGATACGCAGTATTTT

clone_size: -
j_call: TRBJ1-4
v_call: TRBV18
d_call: TRBD1
cdr3_length: 14
cdr3_aa: CASSPQGATEKLFF
cdr3_nt: TGTGCCAGCTCACCGCAGGGGGCGACTGAAAAACTGTTTTTT

clone_size: -
j_call: TRBJ1-6
v_call: TRBV7-8
d_call: -
cdr3_length: 14
cdr3_aa: CASSLASGNSPLHF
cdr3_nt: TGTGCCAGCAGCTTAGCGTCGGGTAATTCACCCCTCCACTTT

clone_size: -
j_call: TRBJ1-1
v_call: TRBV23-1
d_call: -
cdr3_length: 14
cdr3_aa: CASTAGRCNTEAFF
cdr3_nt: TGCGCCAGCACGGCGGGCAGGTGTAACACTGAAGCTTTCTTT

clone_size: few
j_call: TRBJ2-7
v_call: TRBV6-1
d_call: TRBD2
cdr3_length: 15
cdr3_aa: CASSEPGLDLYEQYF
cdr3_nt: TGTGCCAGCAGTGAACCGGGACTAGATCTCTACGAGCAGTACTTC

clone_size: -
j_call: TRBJ2-3
v_call: TRBV7-2
d_call: TRBD2
cdr3_length: 16
cdr3_aa: CASSVSGGPSTDTQYF
cdr3_nt: TGTGCCAGCAGCGTTAGCGGGGGGCCAAGCACAGATACGCAGTATTTT

clone_size: -
j_call: TRBJ2-2
v_call: TRBV10-3
d_call: -
cdr3_length: 14
cdr3_aa: CAIRKDKGAGELFF
cdr3_nt: TGTGCCATCAGGAAGGACAAGGGGGCCGGGGAGCTGTTTTTT

clone_size: -
j_call: TRBJ1-4
v_call: TRBV5-1
d_call: TRBD1
cdr3_length: 16
cdr3_aa: CASSLVTGQGNEKLFF
cdr3_nt: TGCGCCAGCAGCTTGGTAACGGGACAGGGGAATGAAAAACTGTTTTTT